This T cell receptor beta chain derives from a study of blood T cell repertoires in COVID-19. Study-level background: Both acute and convalescent COVID-19 samples were obtained from the United States, Italy and Spain. The analysed material was cDNA or gDNA that came from T cells, B-cell-depleted T cells, or PBMCs.

Trimming stripped 4 bases from V and 2 bases from J, with 13 bases between. Germline V CDR1 and CDR2: MGHRA, YSYEKL. This CDR3 is built from 15 residues. During active infection, Seattle patients enrolled and were then monitored through disease. Original processing methods: Researchers report that nucleated cell counts were estimated from reference gene primer amplification. The data were produced by immunoSEQ multiplex PCR, yet TCRdb's version contains in-frame clones alone and is incomplete. Clone size and V and J calls were adopted from that table, with D and trimming inferred from the DNA. The table includes 250,000 to 300,000 clones, about 88% detected once.

The chain carries TRBV4-1 and TRBJ2-3, with D maybe TRBD2 (6 bases). Sequenced material: peripheral blood. The receptor was derived from a woman in her twenties or thirties with COVID-19, enrolled during active disease. The CDR3 coding sequence is TGCGCCAGCAGCCGCGGGACGGCAAACACAGATACGCAGTATTTT. It yields the protein CASSRGTANTDTQYF.